These T cell receptor beta chains were read from a single sample in a study of blood T cell repertoires in COVID-19. Measured with immunoSEQ multiplex PCR; TCRdb has only the in-frame clones, and not every one. In the table there are fewer than 60,000 clones, about 80% of which are singletons. The sample consisted of peripheral blood. Source of these receptors: a man in his 70s with active COVID-19. Each CDR3 is given with its conserved first and last residue. D genes are given only for firm matches. Size is stated for part of the rows, as once, few or many counts, or as a class when the clone is expanded.

J gene,clone size,V gene,D gene,CDR3 DNA,CDR3 protein
TRBJ2-7,NA,TRBV6-5,NA,TGTGCCAGCAGCCCGACAGGGACGGGGGGGGAGCAGTACTTC,CASSPTGTGGEQYF
TRBJ2-1,NA,TRBV6-4,NA,TGTGCCAGCAGTGACTCCCAGTACAATGAGCAGTTCTTC,CASSDSQYNEQFF
TRBJ2-7,NA,TRBV27,NA,TGTGCCAGCAGTTTCCGACTTTACTCCGCATTGAGCTTC,CASSFRLYSALSF
TRBJ1-2,NA,TRBV6-6,NA,TGTGCCAGCATGAATCCCCCACGGTCCGATGGCTACACCTTC,CASMNPPRSDGYTF
TRBJ1-1,once,TRBV6-5,TRBD1,TGTGCCAGCAGGGCCACGGACAGGGGCACTGAAGCTTTCTTT,CASRATDRGTEAFF
TRBJ2-1,NA,TRBV13,NA,TGTGCCAGCAGCAACACCGTCGGGGGCTCCTACAATGAGCAGTTCTTC,CASSNTVGGSYNEQFF
TRBJ1-3,NA,TRBV7-2,NA,TGTGCCAGCAGCTTAGTTTCGGGGGCTGGAAACACCATATATTTT,CASSLVSGAGNTIYF
TRBJ2-7,NA,TRBV19,NA,TGTGCCAGTAGCGATCCATACGGCGGGTTACACGAGCAGTACTTC,CASSDPYGGLHEQYF
TRBJ2-5,NA,TRBV5-1,NA,TGCGCCAGCAGCTTGAAGCCCGGGGACCAAGAGACCCAGTACTTC,CASSLKPGDQETQYF
TRBJ1-1,NA,TRBV7-8,NA,TGTGCCAGCACACTATCGCGACAGACTGAAGCTTTCTTT,CASTLSRQTEAFF
TRBJ1-3,once,TRBV4-1,NA,TGCGCCAGCAGCCAAGTGTTCGGGAACTCTGGAAACACCATATATTTT,CASSQVFGNSGNTIYF
TRBJ1-1,NA,TRBV10-3,NA,TGTGCCATCAGTGACGGAGGTGTTACTGAAGCTTTCTTT,CAISDGGVTEAFF
TRBJ2-5,once,TRBV28,NA,TGTGCCAGCAGTTTAGATAGGACAGAGTACCAAGAGACCCAGTACTTC,CASSLDRTEYQETQYF
TRBJ2-4,NA,TRBV6-6,TRBD1,TGTGCCAGCAGTTACCTTCGGGCAGGGGGCAGGGGTCAGTACTTC,CASSYLRAGGRGQYF
TRBJ2-3,NA,TRBV2,NA,TGTGCCAGCAGGTGGGCAGACACAGATACGCAGTATTTT,CASRWADTDTQYF
TRBJ2-5,NA,TRBV2,TRBD2,TGTGCCAGCAGTCCCCTAGCGGGGGGTACGGAGACCCAGTACTTC,CASSPLAGGTETQYF
TRBJ2-3,NA,TRBV6-5,TRBD2,TGTGCCAGCAGGACTACTAGCGGGGAAACAGATACGCAGTATTTT,CASRTTSGETDTQYF
TRBJ1-1,NA,TRBV11-3,TRBD1,TGTGCCAGCAGCCATCAGGGGGCAGGGACTGAAGCTTTCTTT,CASSHQGAGTEAFF
TRBJ1-3,few,TRBV7-9,NA,TGTGCCAGCAGCTTCGAGGCAGCTGGCGGAAACACCATATATTTT,CASSFEAAGGNTIYF
TRBJ2-7,NA,TRBV5-3,NA,TGTGCCAGAAGCAATACTATAACCCACGAGCAGTACTTC,CARSNTITHEQYF
TRBJ1-1,NA,TRBV5-1,TRBD1,TGCGCCAGCAGGTCGGGACAGGGGAACACTGAAGCTTTCTTT,CASRSGQGNTEAFF
TRBJ1-2,NA,TRBV18,TRBD1,TGTGCCAGCTCACCAACGACAGGGGGCACATATGGCTACACCTTC,CASSPTTGGTYGYTF
TRBJ2-7,NA,TRBV30,TRBD2,TGTGCCTGGAGTACGGGGGGACCCTACGAGCAGTACTTC,CAWSTGGPYEQYF
TRBJ2-2,NA,TRBV27,TRBD1,TGTGCCAGCAGTTTAAGGGGGCGGAACACCGGGGAGCTGTTTTTT,CASSLRGRNTGELFF
TRBJ1-6,NA,TRBV19,NA,TGTGCCAGTAGTATTACAGCATATTATAATTCACCCCTCCACTTT,CASSITAYYNSPLHF
TRBJ2-3,NA,TRBV7-2,TRBD2,TGTGCCAGCAGCCAGGGACTAGCGGGGGGGCTAGATACGCAGTATTTT,CASSQGLAGGLDTQYF
TRBJ2-1,few,TRBV7-2,TRBD2,TGTGCCAGCAGCTTCCGGACTAGCGGGGGGTCCGAAGGGTTCTTC,CASSFRTSGGSEGFF
TRBJ2-1,NA,TRBV27,TRBD1,TGTGCCAGCAGTCTCTTCGGGACAGGGGGCAATGAGCAGTTCTTC,CASSLFGTGGNEQFF
TRBJ1-4,NA,TRBV9,TRBD1,TGTGCCAGCAGCCCCCGGGACAGTAATCTAGTTTCTAATGAAAAACTGTTTTTT,CASSPRDSNLVSNEKLFF
TRBJ2-3,NA,TRBV5-1,TRBD1,TGCGCCAGCAGCTTGAGACAGGGGACAGATACGCAGTATTTT,CASSLRQGTDTQYF
TRBJ2-3,NA,TRBV6-5,NA,TGTGCCAGCAGCCCGACTAGTGCAGATACGCAGTATTTT,CASSPTSADTQYF
TRBJ2-5,few,TRBV7-8,NA,TGTGCCAGCAGCTTAATTCGCCGAAACAGAGATAGTAAGACCCAGTACTTC,CASSLIRRNRDSKTQYF
TRBJ2-5,NA,TRBV12-3/TRBV12-4,NA,TGTGCCAGCAGTTTTGGCGAGACCCAGTACTTC,CASSFGETQYF
TRBJ2-1,NA,TRBV6-2/TRBV6-3,TRBD1,TGTGCCAGCAGTTACTCCCTAAAATCGACAGGGGCCCCCTACAATGAGCAGTTCTTC,CASSYSLKSTGAPYNEQFF
TRBJ2-5,NA,TRBV5-6,TRBD1,TGTGCCAGCAGCTCCTCGGGACAGGGGCTCCGAGAGACCCAGTACTTC,CASSSSGQGLRETQYF